The rows below give T cell receptor beta chains drawn from one sample of a study of shared clonotypes between healthy human individuals. Assay: immunoSEQ multiplex PCR; the TCRdb copy retains only in-frame clones and omits some. The top ten hold 1.2% of the sample, which has around 2,100,000 clones, 85% to 95% seen once. The specimen sequenced was naive CD8+ T cells sorted from blood. The receptors stem from a man aged 18 to 30 in good health. Each CDR3 is given with its conserved first and last residue. A D gene is named only where the DNA matches it firmly. Where a row states a size, it is once, few, many or the class of an expanded clone; other rows omit it.

D gene	clone size	V gene	J gene	CDR3 protein	CDR3 DNA
-	-	TRBV9	TRBJ1-1	CASSVVSSPRDTEAFF	TGTGCCAGCAGCGTAGTAAGCTCCCCTCGGGACACTGAAGCTTTCTTT
-	-	TRBV7-8	TRBJ2-1	CASSIAASDEQFF	TGTGCCAGCAGCATAGCAGCGTCGGATGAGCAGTTCTTC
-	-	TRBV6-5	TRBJ2-3	CASSYSRGDTQYF	TGTGCCAGCAGTTACTCGCGAGGAGATACGCAGTATTTT
-	-	TRBV28	TRBJ2-5	CASSLSHNVLETQYF	TGTGCCAGCAGTTTATCCCACAATGTGCTGGAGACCCAGTACTTC
-	-	TRBV28	TRBJ1-2	CASSFIGSYGYTF	TGTGCCAGCAGTTTCATAGGATCATATGGCTACACCTTC
-	-	TRBV19	TRBJ2-2	CASRYLPNTGELFF	TGTGCCAGTAGATACCTTCCGAACACCGGGGAGCTGTTTTTT
TRBD1	-	TRBV7-8	TRBJ1-1	CASSLVDRGHTEAFF	TGTGCCAGCAGCTTAGTAGACAGGGGGCATACTGAAGCTTTCTTT
-	-	TRBV10-2	TRBJ2-2	CASFERLDATGELFF	TGCGCCAGCTTTGAGCGCTTAGACGCCACCGGGGAGCTGTTTTTT
-	once	TRBV7-2	TRBJ2-1	CASSFPGTYNEQFF	TGTGCCAGCAGCTTTCCAGGGACCTACAATGAGCAGTTCTTC
-	-	TRBV7-2	TRBJ2-1	CASSLEDDYEQFF	TGTGCCAGCAGCTTAGAGGACGATTATGAGCAGTTCTTC
-	once	TRBV5-1	TRBJ1-2	CASSLEFQGDELEANYGYTF	TGCGCCAGCAGCTTGGAATTTCAAGGGGACGAGTTGGAAGCTAACTATGGCTACACCTTC
-	few	TRBV2	TRBJ2-7	CASSEGREQYF	TGTGCCAGCAGTGAAGGACGCGAGCAGTACTTC
-	-	TRBV11-2	TRBJ2-7	CASSLGGTSTEQYF	TGTGCCAGCAGCTTAGGAGGGACCTCGACCGAGCAGTACTTC
-	-	TRBV14	TRBJ2-1	CASSLWTRGDDEQFF	TGTGCCAGCAGCCTTTGGACGCGCGGCGACGATGAGCAGTTCTTC
-	-	TRBV7-9	TRBJ2-7	CASSPPQGYYEQYF	TGTGCCAGCAGTCCTCCCCAGGGGTACTACGAGCAGTACTTC
TRBD1	-	TRBV6-6	TRBJ1-6	CASSTDRGVFWSPLHF	TGTGCCAGCAGCACGGACAGGGGTGTTTTTTGGTCACCCCTCCACTTT
-	-	TRBV5-1	TRBJ1-3	CASSLGFGVSDSGNTIYF	TGCGCCAGCAGCTTGGGGTTTGGAGTCAGTGACTCTGGAAACACCATATATTTT
-	-	TRBV27	TRBJ2-1	CASINQGNNEQFF	TGTGCCAGCATCAACCAGGGTAACAATGAGCAGTTCTTC
TRBD1	-	TRBV5-1	TRBJ2-7	CASSLEGGFYEQYF	TGCGCCAGCAGCTTGGAAGGGGGCTTTTACGAGCAGTACTTC
-	-	TRBV6-6	TRBJ1-1	CASSPQQGVRTEAFF	TGTGCCAGCAGTCCTCAACAGGGCGTCCGGACTGAAGCTTTCTTT
-	-	TRBV25-1	TRBJ1-5	CASSEQDSNQPQHF	TGTGCCAGCAGTGAACAGGATAGCAATCAGCCCCAGCATTTT
-	-	TRBV6-1	TRBJ2-7	CASSEGTTPYEQYF	TGTGCCAGCAGTGAGGGGACGACACCCTACGAGCAGTACTTC
-	-	TRBV28	TRBJ2-7	CASSQQFMSSYEQYF	TGTGCCAGCAGTCAACAGTTTATGAGCTCCTACGAGCAGTACTTC
-	-	TRBV5-1	TRBJ1-1	CASSSPDLGNTEAFF	TGCGCCAGCAGCTCTCCGGACCTTGGGAACACTGAAGCTTTCTTT
-	-	TRBV9	TRBJ1-4	CASSVGHRDEKLFF	TGTGCCAGCAGCGTAGGACATAGGGATGAAAAACTGTTTTTT
-	-	TRBV6-6	TRBJ2-3	CASSYETYTQYF	TGTGCCAGCAGTTACGAAACGTATACGCAGTATTTT
TRBD2	-	TRBV7-8	TRBJ2-5	CASSSRLAGAQETQYF	TGTGCCAGCAGCTCGCGACTAGCGGGGGCCCAAGAGACCCAGTACTTC
-	-	TRBV6-6	TRBJ2-7	CASSFLGVTYF	TGTGCCAGCAGTTTCCTAGGGGTTACGTACTTC
-	-	TRBV5-1	TRBJ2-7	CASSPIRGGEQYF	TGCGCCAGCAGCCCCATCCGGGGTGGCGAGCAGTACTTC
-	-	TRBV7-6	TRBJ2-1	CASSATEEQFF	TGTGCCAGCAGCGCGACTGAAGAGCAGTTCTTC
TRBD1	once	TRBV7-9	TRBJ2-7	CASSLFDRVYEQYF	TGTGCCAGCAGCTTATTTGACAGGGTCTACGAGCAGTACTTC
-	-	TRBV28	TRBJ2-7	CASTRRGGNLEQYF	TGTGCCAGCACACGTAGGGGGGGGAACCTAGAGCAGTACTTC
TRBD1	once	TRBV28	TRBJ1-2	CASSFTGAFRGYTF	TGTGCCAGCAGTTTCACAGGGGCCTTCCGTGGCTACACCTTC
TRBD1	-	TRBV5-1	TRBJ1-6	CASSEQGRFSYNSPLHF	TGCGCCAGCAGCGAACAGGGGCGATTCTCCTATAATTCACCCCTCCACTTT
TRBD2	-	TRBV10-2	TRBJ2-5	CASSAYASGRWEGETQYF	TGCGCCAGCAGTGCATATGCTAGCGGGAGATGGGAGGGAGAGACCCAGTACTTC
TRBD1	-	TRBV4-1	TRBJ1-5	CASSQIVGGAGPQHF	TGCGCCAGCAGCCAGATCGTAGGGGGCGCTGGGCCCCAGCATTTT
TRBD2	-	TRBV15	TRBJ2-1	CATSREGTSGRGNNEQFF	TGTGCCACCAGCAGGGAAGGGACTAGCGGGAGGGGGAACAATGAGCAGTTCTTC
TRBD1	-	TRBV27	TRBJ2-5	CASGTGGQETQYF	TGTGCCAGCGGGACAGGGGGTCAAGAGACCCAGTACTTC
-	-	TRBV28	TRBJ2-1	CASSFRGDNEQFF	TGTGCCAGCAGTTTCCGGGGTGACAATGAGCAGTTCTTC
-	once	TRBV6-1	TRBJ2-7	CASSERGSYEQYF	TGTGCCAGCAGTGAGCGGGGTTCCTACGAGCAGTACTTC
TRBD1	-	TRBV12-5	TRBJ2-5	CASGTGTVLDQYQETQYF	TGTGCTAGTGGTACCGGGACAGTACTCGATCAGTACCAAGAGACCCAGTACTTC
-	-	TRBV27	TRBJ2-2	CASSFLQGGGELFF	TGTGCCAGCAGTTTCTTGCAGGGAGGTGGGGAGCTGTTTTTT
-	once	TRBV9	TRBJ2-2	CASSVDLGPGELFF	TGTGCCAGCAGCGTTGATCTGGGTCCCGGGGAGCTGTTTTTT
-	-	TRBV9	TRBJ1-2	CASSPAHTVYGYTF	TGTGCCAGCAGCCCAGCCCACACGGTCTATGGCTACACCTTC
-	-	TRBV2	TRBJ2-7	CASRGGPTVKYEQYF	TGTGCCAGCAGGGGCGGGCCGACAGTGAAGTACGAGCAGTACTTC
TRBD1	-	TRBV9	TRBJ2-3	CASSRAGGGTDTQYF	TGTGCCAGCAGCCGGGCAGGGGGAGGCACAGATACGCAGTATTTT
-	-	TRBV28	TRBJ2-7	CASRSTVTYEQYF	TGTGCCAGCAGATCAACAGTGACCTACGAGCAGTACTTC
-	once	TRBV2	TRBJ2-2	CASIVGPNTGELFF	TGTGCCAGCATCGTAGGGCCGAACACCGGGGAGCTGTTTTTT
-	-	TRBV15	TRBJ1-5	CATSRDRLSNQPQHF	TGTGCCACCAGCAGAGATCGGCTGAGCAATCAGCCCCAGCATTTT
TRBD2	-	TRBV27	TRBJ2-7	CASSPSDQRDYEQYF	TGTGCCAGCAGCCCCTCGGACCAGCGGGATTACGAGCAGTACTTC
-	-	TRBV14	TRBJ1-3	CASSQQSISGNTIYF	TGTGCCAGCAGCCAACAGAGCATCTCTGGAAACACCATATATTTT
-	-	TRBV7-6	TRBJ1-2	CASSFQGDYGYTF	TGTGCCAGCAGCTTCCAGGGTGACTATGGCTACACCTTC
-	-	TRBV14	TRBJ1-3	CASSRTNRPTGNTIYF	TGTGCCAGCAGCCGAACGAACAGGCCTACGGGAAACACCATATATTTT